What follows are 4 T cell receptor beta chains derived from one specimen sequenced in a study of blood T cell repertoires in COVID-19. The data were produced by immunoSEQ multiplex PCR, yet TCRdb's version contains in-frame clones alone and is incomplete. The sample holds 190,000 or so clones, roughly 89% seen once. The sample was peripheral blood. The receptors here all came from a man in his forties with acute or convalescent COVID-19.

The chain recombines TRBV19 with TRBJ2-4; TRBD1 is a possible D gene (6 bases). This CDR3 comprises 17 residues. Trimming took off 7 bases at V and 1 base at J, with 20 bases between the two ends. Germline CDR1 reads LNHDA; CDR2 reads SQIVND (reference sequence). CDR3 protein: CASTQAPGALAKNIQYF. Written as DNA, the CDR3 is TGTGCCAGTACCCAAGCCCCAGGGGCGCTCGCCAAAAACATTCAGTACTTC.

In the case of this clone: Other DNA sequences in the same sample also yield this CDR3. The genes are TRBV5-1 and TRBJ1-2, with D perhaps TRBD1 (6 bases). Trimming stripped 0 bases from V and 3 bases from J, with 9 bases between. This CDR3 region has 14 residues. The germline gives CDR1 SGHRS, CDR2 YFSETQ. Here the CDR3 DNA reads TGCGCCAGCAGCTTGGTACAGGGAGACTATGGCTACACCTTC. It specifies CASSLVQGDYGYTF.

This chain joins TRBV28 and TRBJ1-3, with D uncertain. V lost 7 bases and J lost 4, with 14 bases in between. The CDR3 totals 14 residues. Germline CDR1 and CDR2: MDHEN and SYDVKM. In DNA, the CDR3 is TGTGCCAGCAATAATGTGGACTCAGGAAACACCATATATTTT. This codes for CASNNVDSGNTIYF. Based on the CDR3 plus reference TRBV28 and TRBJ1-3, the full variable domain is DVKVTQSSRYLVKRTGEKVFLECVQDMDHENMFWYRQDPGLGLRLIYFSYDVKMKEKGDIPEGYSVSREKKERFSLILESASTNQTSMYLCASNNVDSGNTIYFGEGSWLTVV.

CDR3 amino acids: CASSLSSMNTEAFF. CDR3 nucleotide sequence: TGTGCCAGCAGCTTAAGTTCTATGAACACTGAAGCTTTCTTT. The rearrangement links TRBV7-8 to TRBJ1-1; the D is unclear. CDR3 length: 14 amino acids. The ends were cut back, 2 bases at V and 0 bases at J, with 7 bases in the middle. CDR1 and CDR2 (germline): SGHVS, FQNEAQ.